Here is one T cell receptor (beta chain) with its context. Its target is unknown. This entry is derived from a study of radiation and T cells in renal cell carcinoma. Study-level findings and limits: No pretreatment tumor biopsies were available for baseline clonotypes.

Clones were read by immunoSEQ multiplex PCR, and TCRdb kept only the in-frame ones, dropping some. The repertoire holds 45,000 to 55,000 clones, with approximately 80% as singletons. The time point denotes: blood 2 weeks post-SBRT. Regarding treatment: 15 Gy SBRT to primary tumor, nephrectomy 4 weeks later. Radiation-treated patients gave blood at baseline, week 2 and week 4. This renal cell carcinoma was of the clear cell type. This specimen was blood, taken from a patient whose treatment included radiotherapy and nephrectomy. The source of this sequence is a woman in her 70s with renal cell carcinoma.

The CDR3 loop is CASSPSYSNQPQHF. In DNA, the CDR3 is TGTGCCAGCAGTCCGAGTTATAGCAATCAGCCCCAGCATTTT. The V and J genes are TRBV27 and TRBJ1-5; D remains unclear. The CDR3 is 14 amino acids. The V end was cut by 5 bases, the J end by 0 bases, with 8 bases between. From germline, CDR1 is MNHEY and CDR2 SMNVEV (reference sequence).